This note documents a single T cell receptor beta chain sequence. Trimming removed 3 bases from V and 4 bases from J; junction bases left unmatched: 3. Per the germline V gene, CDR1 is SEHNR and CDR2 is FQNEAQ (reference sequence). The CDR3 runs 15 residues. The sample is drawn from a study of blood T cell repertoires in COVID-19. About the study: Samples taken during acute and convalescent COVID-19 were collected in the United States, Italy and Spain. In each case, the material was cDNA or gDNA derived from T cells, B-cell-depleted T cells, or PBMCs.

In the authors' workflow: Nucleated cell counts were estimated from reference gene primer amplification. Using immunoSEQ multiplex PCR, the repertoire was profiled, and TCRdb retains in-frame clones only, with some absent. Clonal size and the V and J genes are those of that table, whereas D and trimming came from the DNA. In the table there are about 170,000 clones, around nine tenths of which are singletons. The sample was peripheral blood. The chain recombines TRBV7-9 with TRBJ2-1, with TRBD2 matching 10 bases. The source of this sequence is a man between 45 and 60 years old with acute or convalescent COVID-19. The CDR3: CASSFGSGGYNEQFF. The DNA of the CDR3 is TGTGCCAGCAGCTTCGGTAGCGGGGGGTACAATGAGCAGTTCTTC. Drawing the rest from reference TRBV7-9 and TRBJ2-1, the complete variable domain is DTGVSQNPRHKITKRGQNVTFRCDPISEHNRLYWYRQTLGQGPEFLTYFQNEAQLEKSRLLSDRFSAERPKGSFSTLEIQRTEQGDSAMYLCASSFGSGGYNEQFFGPGTRLTVL.